This T cell receptor (beta chain) was obtained from a study of quantifying T cell responses using KT2 cells. Study overall: RNA was reverse transcribed with TCR alpha and beta constant-region primers. A predetermined fluorescence threshold ended the second PCR, run as a qPCR.

This clonotype was observed a few times. Germline CDR1 and CDR2: LGHNA and YNFKEQ. The length of the CDR3 is 19 residues. After removal of 0 bases from V and 3 bases from J, the junction contained 9 bases not matched to a gene. Each cDNA got a UMI-containing oligo ligated at its 3' end. An equimolar mix of RC1.1 and RC1.2 primed the beta chain across TRBC1 and TRBC2. TCRdb reprocessed the UMI-ligation and nested PCR reads via MiXCR and lists one record per CDR3 protein. The sample gives around 44,000 distinct CDR3 sequences, over 15% of which show up once; less than 45% is in the top ten. KT2, a clone with a known TCR, was spiked into unfractionated PBMC. Different KT2-to-PBMC ratios were created with a constant PBMC count.

The TCR comes from a human donor. The chain recombines TRBV4-2 with TRBJ2-2; 11 nucleotides agree with TRBD2. The specimen sequenced was PBMCs spiked with cells of the T cell clone KT2. The CDR3 DNA sequence: TGTGCCAGCAGCCAAGAAAAACTAGCGGGAGTGAGGGACACCGGGGAGCTGTTTTTT. This codes for CASSQEKLAGVRDTGELFF.